Listed below are T cell receptor beta chains from one sample, sequenced in a study of control samples from healthy donors and cancer patients. The table came from immunoSEQ multiplex PCR; TCRdb's copy has only in-frame clones and leaves some out. The sample carries 150,000 to 200,000 clones, 80% to 90% recorded once. The sample taken for sequencing was blood. The origin of the receptors is a man aged 25-40 years in good health. CDR3s include the opening cysteine and the closing phenylalanine or tryptophan. The D gene is left open where the match is weak. Clone size is not always given. Where it is, it says once, few, many or a class for expanded clones.

TRBJ2-5	TRBV7-2	-	-	TGTGCCAGCAGCCTGGGGACAGAGACCCAGTACTTC	CASSLGTETQYF
TRBJ2-7	TRBV12-3/TRBV12-4	-	-	TGTGCCAGCAGTTTTCCTAGGGCTTACGAGCAGTACTTC	CASSFPRAYEQYF
TRBJ2-2	TRBV4-1	-	-	TGCGCCAGCAGCCAGGCACACGGGGACGGAGGCTACACCGGGGAGCTGTTTTTT	CASSQAHGDGGYTGELFF
TRBJ2-2	TRBV4-1	TRBD1	-	TGCGCCAGCAGCCACTCTCCCAGGGGGAATATAGCCGCCCACGGGGAGCTGTTTTTT	CASSHSPRGNIAAHGELFF
TRBJ1-2	TRBV4-1	-	-	TGCGCCAGCAGCCAAGACAGGGGAGAGAATGGCTACACCTTC	CASSQDRGENGYTF
TRBJ2-7	TRBV4-1	-	-	TGCGCCAGCAGCCACGGACGGAGCTCCTACGAGCAGTACTTC	CASSHGRSSYEQYF
TRBJ1-1	TRBV19	-	once	TGTGCCAGTAGTATTGCCCTAGGACAGAACACTGAAGCTTTCTTT	CASSIALGQNTEAFF
TRBJ1-5	TRBV5-1	TRBD1	-	TGCGCCAGCAGCTTGGAGGGGACAGGCAGCCAGCCCCAGCATTTT	CASSLEGTGSQPQHF
TRBJ2-4	TRBV27	-	-	TGTGCCAGCAGTTTAGGCCCGGACCACATTCAGTACTTC	CASSLGPDHIQYF
TRBJ1-5	TRBV11-2	-	-	TGTGCCAGCAGCCGGGACTTGCCATCGCCCCAGCATTTT	CASSRDLPSPQHF
TRBJ1-6	TRBV28	TRBD1	few	TGTGCCAGCAGCAGGGGACAGGCCCCACAGGTCCTCCACTTT	CASSRGQAPQVLHF
TRBJ1-1	TRBV28	-	-	TGTGCCAGCAGTCGGACCAACACTGAAGCTTTCTTT	CASSRTNTEAFF
TRBJ1-3	TRBV9	-	-	TGTGCCAGCAGCGTAAAAATCCTAGTCGTTAGGAACACCATATATTTT	CASSVKILVVRNTIYF
TRBJ2-2	TRBV5-5	TRBD2	-	TGTGCCAGCAGCCTCACCCTTGGGGGGGGGAACACCGGGGAGCTGTTTTTT	CASSLTLGGGNTGELFF
TRBJ2-1	TRBV10-3	TRBD1	-	TGTGCCATCAGTACGGGACAGGGTTCCCTAAATGAGCAGTTCTTC	CAISTGQGSLNEQFF
TRBJ1-3	TRBV3-1/TRBV3-2	-	-	TGTGCCAGCAGCCAGACGGGAAACACCATATATTTT	CASSQTGNTIYF
TRBJ1-2	TRBV29-1	-	-	TGCAGCGTCGAGGGACGGGGCCTAGGGGGCTACACCTTC	CSVEGRGLGGYTF
TRBJ1-2	TRBV7-3	TRBD1	-	TGTGCCAGCAGCACAGCAGGGGGCGGCAATTTCTATGGCTACACCTTC	CASSTAGGGNFYGYTF
TRBJ2-4	TRBV11-2	-	-	TGTGCCAGCAGCTTAGGACAGCTGAACATTCAGTACTTC	CASSLGQLNIQYF
TRBJ1-2	TRBV20-1	-	few	TGCAGTGCTACGACAAGTGGCTACACCTTC	CSATTSGYTF
TRBJ1-2	TRBV3-1/TRBV3-2	-	-	TGTGCCAGCAGCCAAGCGGGGGCAAACTATGGCTACACCTTC	CASSQAGANYGYTF
TRBJ1-6	TRBV27	-	-	TGTGCCAGCAGTTTGGGTGCGTCGGTTTCACCCCTCCACTTT	CASSLGASVSPLHF
TRBJ2-1	TRBV4-2	-	-	TGTGCCAGCAGCCAAGACGGGGAGATCGGCAATGAGCAGTTCTTC	CASSQDGEIGNEQFF
TRBJ2-2	TRBV9	-	-	TGTGCCAGCAGCGCTTCAGCTATAGAGCTGTTTTTT	CASSASAIELFF
TRBJ2-5	TRBV2	TRBD2	-	TGTGCCAGCAGTGAAATAAGTAGCGGGGGCGTTGAGACCCAGTACTTC	CASSEISSGGVETQYF
TRBJ1-3	TRBV27	-	-	TGTGCCAGCAGTCCCTCCCCGGCAGGAAACACCATATATTTT	CASSPSPAGNTIYF
TRBJ1-5	TRBV7-9	-	-	TGTGCCAGCAGCTTGGGGAAAGCTGATCAGCCCCAGCATTTT	CASSLGKADQPQHF
TRBJ2-5	TRBV7-7	-	many	TGTGCCAGCAGCTTAGGGAGGGGTAGACAAGAGACCCAGTACTTC	CASSLGRGRQETQYF
TRBJ1-3	TRBV28	TRBD1	once	TGTGCCAGCACTACACAGGGGATAACTGGAAACACCATATATTTT	CASTTQGITGNTIYF
TRBJ2-3	TRBV7-3	-	-	TGTGCCAGCAGCTTAGGGGCAGGCCTTAGCACAGATACGCAGTATTTT	CASSLGAGLSTDTQYF
TRBJ2-2	TRBV20-1	-	-	TGCAGTGCCGCGAACACCGGGGAGCTGTTTTTT	CSAANTGELFF
TRBJ1-3	TRBV2	-	-	TGTGCCAGCAGTGGGGCCGGGTGGTCTGGAAACACCATATATTTT	CASSGAGWSGNTIYF
TRBJ1-2	TRBV20-1	-	-	TGCAGTGCCCCGTACTATGGCTACACCTTC	CSAPYYGYTF
TRBJ1-3	TRBV19	-	-	TGTGCCAGCACGGGGAACCGAAACACCATATATTTT	CASTGNRNTIYF
TRBJ1-3	TRBV2	-	-	TGTGCCAGCAGCGGACAACCGGGGCACGGAAACACCATATATTTT	CASSGQPGHGNTIYF
TRBJ2-2	TRBV5-1	-	-	TGCGCCAGCAGCTTGGCCACGGGGGTAGGCGCCGGGGAGCTGTTTTTT	CASSLATGVGAGELFF
TRBJ2-1	TRBV7-2	TRBD1	-	TGTGCCAGCAGCCCCGCCGGGACAGGGGCGTACAATGAGCAGTTCTTC	CASSPAGTGAYNEQFF
TRBJ1-6	TRBV7-9	-	-	TGTGCCAGCAGCCCCCTGGACCCGAATTCACCCCTCCACTTT	CASSPLDPNSPLHF
TRBJ2-7	TRBV15	-	-	TGTGCCACCAGCAGAGGACAGATGGGCGTCAACGAGCAGTACTTC	CATSRGQMGVNEQYF
TRBJ2-1	TRBV14	-	once	TGTGCCAGCAGCCAAGAGGGACCTAACAATGAGCAGTTCTTC	CASSQEGPNNEQFF
TRBJ1-1	TRBV7-9	-	once	TGTGCCAGCAGCACAGATCAGGGACTCGGGTACACTGAAGCTTTCTTT	CASSTDQGLGYTEAFF
TRBJ1-5	TRBV19	-	-	TGTGCCAGTAGCCCTACCCCTCGAGCCAATCAGCCCCAGCATTTT	CASSPTPRANQPQHF
TRBJ2-1	TRBV2	-	-	TGTGCCAGCTTCCCCGACGGTTACAATGAGCAGTTCTTC	CASFPDGYNEQFF